This TCR beta chain was recovered during a study of CD8 T cells in ankylosing spondylitis (dated by TCRdb to about 2017). Notes on the research overall: The study set out to find disease-linked TCR variants by profiling T cell receptor beta repertoires in ankylosing spondylitis patients and healthy donors. Peripheral blood samples were taken, and synovial fluid was additionally collected from ankylosing spondylitis patients. The full study cohort was made up of under 30 ankylosing spondylitis patients and 108 healthy donors. What the authors observed across the whole study: A TCR beta motif of 7 or 8 highly homologous amino acid variants appeared characteristic of blood from ankylosing spondylitis patients. The disease-linked clones showed a CD8+ phenotype and occurred at relatively low frequencies in peripheral blood. The disease-linked clones were reported to be significantly enriched in matched synovial fluid samples from ankylosing spondylitis patients. Some motif variants had previously been reported in the synovial fluid and blood of reactive arthritis patients, which suggests shared mechanisms of disease initiation.

Sequencing was performed on an Illumina HiSeq 2500. Quantitative 5'-RACE with molecular barcodes was used to prepare TCR beta libraries. In the authors' own workflow: Disease-linked TCR variants were identified with a new computational method built on a probabilistic model of VDJ rearrangement. TCRdb redid the processing of the public reads, applying fastp at Q25 and MiXCR, and retained in-frame beta chains. Rows are combined by CDR3 protein, so each entry shows the most common genes and DNA. The V and J calls and clone size come from TCRdb's table, not from the authors' own analysis. In all, the sample holds around 180,000 distinct CDR3 sequences, and 15% to 20% of those were seen once. The ten biggest clones cover more than 3.5% of the sample. This clonotype was seen many times. The clone's antigen remains unknown. No quality values exist for individual bases; no much larger clone is one base distant.

V loses 8 bases, J loses 6 bases, and the germline ends lie 19 bases apart. The CDR3 measures 15 amino acids from cysteine to phenylalanine. Only the CDR3 part of the read is kept: 45 bases, read in frame from the first base. Looking up the germline V gene yields CDR1 MDHEN and CDR2 SYDVKM. This receptor was identified in a male donor aged 5 to 30 with ankylosing spondylitis or in good health (not recorded which). Donor details come from another sample of the same person, matched by shared clones. Specimen: blood, either unsorted or a sorted T cell fraction (not recorded which). The V and J segments used are TRBV28 and TRBJ1-4; a tentative D call is TRBD1 (5 bases match). In nucleotides, the sequence is TGTGCCAGCGGGAGTACGGGGCACGGCCATGAAAAACTGTTTTTT. The resulting protein is CASGSTGHGHEKLFF.